This T cell receptor (beta chain) was found in a study of cytomegalovirus exposure and HLA in healthy donors. TCRdb's table, derived via immunoSEQ multiplex PCR, lists solely in-frame clones and lacks some. The sample lists under 400,000 clones, 86% occurring once. CDR3 length: 19 amino acids. Germline-derived CDR1 and CDR2 are SGHDT and YYEEEE. The junction had 15 bases not matched to a gene; V was cut back by 4 bases and J by 2 bases. Study-level points and caveats: The investigators catalogued 164 TCR beta chains as cytomegalovirus-associated. Reported performance of the classifier showed diagnosis of cytomegalovirus status with high specificity and sensitivity. Researchers reported that three CMV-associated chains were confirmed in vitro as CMV antigen-specific.

As regards this clone: What it binds is unknown.

While the first cohort had 600 to 750 subjects, the donors belonged to the separate validation cohort of roughly 130 subjects. The chain combines TRBV5-6 with TRBJ2-2; 9 bases are a match to TRBD2. This clonotype was sampled from a young woman in good health and CMV-seronegative. Material: PBMCs. In nucleotides, the CDR3 is TGTGCCAGCAGCAAGAGGGTTGGGACTAGCCCGAGAAACACCGGGGAGCTGTTTTTT. Translation gives CASSKRVGTSPRNTGELFF. Filled out from reference TRBV5-6 and TRBJ2-2, the complete variable domain reads DAGVTQSPTHLIKTRGQQVTLRCSPKSGHDTVSWYQQALGQGPQFIFQYYEEEERQRGNFPDRFSGHQFPNYSSELNVNALLLGDSALYLCASSKRVGTSPRNTGELFFGEGSRLTVL.